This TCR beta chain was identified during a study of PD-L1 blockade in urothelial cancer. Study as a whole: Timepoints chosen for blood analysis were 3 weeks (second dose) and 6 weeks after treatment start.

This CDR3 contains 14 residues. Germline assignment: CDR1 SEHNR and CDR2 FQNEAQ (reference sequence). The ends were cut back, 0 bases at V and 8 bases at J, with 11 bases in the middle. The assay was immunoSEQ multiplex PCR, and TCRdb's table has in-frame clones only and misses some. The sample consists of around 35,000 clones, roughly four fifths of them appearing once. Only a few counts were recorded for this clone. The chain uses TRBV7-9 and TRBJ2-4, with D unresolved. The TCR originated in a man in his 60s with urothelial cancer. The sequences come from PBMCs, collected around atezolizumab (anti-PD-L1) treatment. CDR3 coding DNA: TGTGCCAGCAGCTTAGCAAGTGGCCCAGACATTCAGTACTTC. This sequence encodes CASSLASGPDIQYF.